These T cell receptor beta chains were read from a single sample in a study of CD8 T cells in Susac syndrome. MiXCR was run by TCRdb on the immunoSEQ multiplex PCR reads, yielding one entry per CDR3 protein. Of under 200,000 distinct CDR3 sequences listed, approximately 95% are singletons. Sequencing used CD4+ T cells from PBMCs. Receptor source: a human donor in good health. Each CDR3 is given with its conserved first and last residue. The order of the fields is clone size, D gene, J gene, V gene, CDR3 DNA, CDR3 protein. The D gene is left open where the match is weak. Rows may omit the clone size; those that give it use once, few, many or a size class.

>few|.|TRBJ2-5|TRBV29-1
TGCAGCGTTCGAATTCAAGAGACCCAGTACTTC
CSVRIQETQYF
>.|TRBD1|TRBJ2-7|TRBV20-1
TGCAGTGCTAGAGGGACAGGGGGGTACGAGCAGTACTTC
CSARGTGGYEQYF
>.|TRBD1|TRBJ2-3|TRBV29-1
TGCAGCGTTGATCTTATTGGGGACAGGTCTAGCACAGATACGCAGTATTTT
CSVDLIGDRSSTDTQYF
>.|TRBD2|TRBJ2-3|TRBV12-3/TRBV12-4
TGTGCCAGCAGTAAAGCGGGGGGCCCAGATACGCAGTATTTT
CASSKAGGPDTQYF
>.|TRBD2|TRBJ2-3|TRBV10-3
TGTGCCATCACGGGACTAGCGGAGGGGGGCACAGATACGCAGTATTTT
CAITGLAEGGTDTQYF
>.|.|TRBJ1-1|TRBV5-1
TGCGCCAGCAGCTTGGAACACACTGAAGCTTTCTTT
CASSLEHTEAFF
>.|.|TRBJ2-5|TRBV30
TGTGCCTGGTCGGACACGTCGGAGACCCAGTACTTC
CAWSDTSETQYF
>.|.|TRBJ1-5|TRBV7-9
TGTGCCAGCAGCTTAGTTTCGGGCACCAGCAATCAGCCCCAGCATTTT
CASSLVSGTSNQPQHF
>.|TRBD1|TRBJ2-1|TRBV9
TGTGCCAGCAGCACCTCGGACAGGCCATACAATGAGCAGTTCTTC
CASSTSDRPYNEQFF
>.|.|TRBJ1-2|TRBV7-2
TGTGCCAGTAGAGGGACGGGTACTAACTATGGCTACACCTTC
CASRGTGTNYGYTF
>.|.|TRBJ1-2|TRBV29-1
TGCAGCACCGGAACCGCATCATATGGCTACACCTTC
CSTGTASYGYTF
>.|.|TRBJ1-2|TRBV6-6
TGTGCCAGCAGTTACGCCATGTGGGCGCCGAATGGCTACACCTTC
CASSYAMWAPNGYTF
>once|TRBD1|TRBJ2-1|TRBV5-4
TGTGCCAGCAGCTGGGGTCGACAGGGGGGGACCTACAATGAGCAGTTCTTC
CASSWGRQGGTYNEQFF
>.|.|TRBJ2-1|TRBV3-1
TGTGCCAGCGGCCGGCTCGGGAGCCACAATGAGCAGTTCTTC
CASGRLGSHNEQFF
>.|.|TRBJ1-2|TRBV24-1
TGTGCCACCAGTGACCGGAACAGGGAAGGCTATGGCTACACCTTC
CATSDRNREGYGYTF
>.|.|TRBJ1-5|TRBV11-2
TGTGCCAGCAGCTCAGGGCATAGCAATCAGCCCCAGCATTTT
CASSSGHSNQPQHF
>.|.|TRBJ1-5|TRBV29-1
TGCAGCGTACGACAGGACAAGGGGCCCCAGCATTTT
CSVRQDKGPQHF
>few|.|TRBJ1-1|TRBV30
TGTGCCTGGAGTGTAAATGGCAGGGAAGCTTTCTTT
CAWSVNGREAFF
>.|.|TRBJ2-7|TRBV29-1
TGCAGCGCCCTATCGGGGGACAGCTACGAGCAGTACTTC
CSALSGDSYEQYF
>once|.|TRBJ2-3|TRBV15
TGTGCCACCGGCAGAGGGGGTGAGGCAGATACGCAGTATTTT
CATGRGGEADTQYF
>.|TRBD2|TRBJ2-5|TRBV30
TGTGCCTCTGCGGGACTAGCGGACGAGACCCAGTACTTC
CASAGLADETQYF
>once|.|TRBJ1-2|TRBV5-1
TGCGCCAGCAGCTTGGCAGGGACGGCTGACTATGGCTACACCTTC
CASSLAGTADYGYTF
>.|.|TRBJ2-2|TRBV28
TGTGCCAGCAGTCCTGGGCCCGGGGAGCTGTTTTTT
CASSPGPGELFF
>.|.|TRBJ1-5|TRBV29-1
TGCAGCGTTGCCCAACCCCCCCTACAGGAGCCCCAGCATTTT
CSVAQPPLQEPQHF
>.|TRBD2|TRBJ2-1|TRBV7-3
TGTGCCAGCAGCCTAGCGGGAGCTGATAATGAGCAGTTCTTC
CASSLAGADNEQFF
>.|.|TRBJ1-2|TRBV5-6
TGTGCCAGCAGCTTGGCCGATCGTCAGGGACGGACCTTC
CASSLADRQGRTF
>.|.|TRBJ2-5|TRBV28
TGTGCCAGCGGAGCCCAAGGGGTTGAGACCCAGTACTTC
CASGAQGVETQYF
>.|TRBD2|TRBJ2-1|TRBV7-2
TGTGCCAGCAGCTTTGCGGGGGAAAATGAGCAGTTCTTC
CASSFAGENEQFF
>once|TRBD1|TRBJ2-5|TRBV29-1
TGCAGCGTTGGCAGGGGGTCGGGGGAGACCCAGTACTTC
CSVGRGSGETQYF
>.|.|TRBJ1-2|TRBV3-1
TGTGCCAGCAGCCCTGTGTCAGGTGAAGGTAACTATGGCTACACCTTC
CASSPVSGEGNYGYTF
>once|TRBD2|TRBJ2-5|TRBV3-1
TGTGCCAGCGTAGCGGGGGGGGCGGTCGGGGCCCAGTACTTC
CASVAGGAVGAQYF
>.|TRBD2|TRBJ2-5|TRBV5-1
TGCGCCAGCAGCTTGGAGGGAGGGGAACAAGAGACCCAGTACTTC
CASSLEGGEQETQYF
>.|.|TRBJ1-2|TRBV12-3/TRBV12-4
TGTGCCAGCAGTACCGGGGGCCTATACTACACCTTC
CASSTGGLYYTF
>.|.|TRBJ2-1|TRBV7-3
TGTGCCAGCAGCTTAACCAGATACAATGAGCAGTTCTTC
CASSLTRYNEQFF
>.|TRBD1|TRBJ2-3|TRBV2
TGTGCCAGCAGGGTGAGGACAGGGAAGGGAGATACGCAGTATTTT
CASRVRTGKGDTQYF
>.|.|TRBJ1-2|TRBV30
TGTGCCTGGAGTGTATGGGGGGACGGAGGCTACACCTTC
CAWSVWGDGGYTF
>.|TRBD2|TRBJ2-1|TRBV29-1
TGCAGCGCGAACGTGGGGGGGACTAGCGCCAACAATGAGCAGTTCTTC
CSANVGGTSANNEQFF
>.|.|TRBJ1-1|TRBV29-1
TGCAGCGTTGACCGGCAGGGACTTGAAGCTTTCTTT
CSVDRQGLEAFF
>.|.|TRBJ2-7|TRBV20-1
TGCAGTGCCGCCCCCCAGGGCCCCTACGAGCAGTACTTC
CSAAPQGPYEQYF
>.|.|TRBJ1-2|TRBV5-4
TGTGCCAGCAGCTTGGTCGGGGAGAATGGCTACACCTTC
CASSLVGENGYTF
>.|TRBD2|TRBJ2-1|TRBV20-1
TGCAGTGCTAGATGGCGGGGGATCAATGAGCAGTTCTTC
CSARWRGINEQFF
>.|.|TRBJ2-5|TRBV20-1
TGCAGTGCTAGAGGGCCAGGGCGAACCCAGTACTTC
CSARGPGRTQYF
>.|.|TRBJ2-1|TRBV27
TGTGCCAGCAGTATGGGAACAGGCAGGGCCCCTAATGAGCAGTTCTTC
CASSMGTGRAPNEQFF
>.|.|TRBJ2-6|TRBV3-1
TGTGCCAGCAGCCAAGGGATCTCTGGGGCCAACGTCCTGACTTTC
CASSQGISGANVLTF